A single sample gave rise to the 18 T cell receptor beta chains below, sequenced in a study of T cell responses to AZD1222 COVID-19 vaccine. TCRdb's copy holds only in-frame clones and misses some; the assay was immunoSEQ multiplex PCR. Of 140,000 to 150,000 clones listed, approximately 90% are singletons. Sequenced material: peripheral blood, taken 28 days after the second AZD1222 dose. These receptors were collected from an adult who received the AZD1222 COVID-19 vaccine.

A word on this clone: Being one base from a much bigger clone, this may be a read error. Other DNA sequences in the sample encode the same CDR3. The chain couples TRBV5-4 to TRBJ1-4, with TRBD1 as a possible D gene (5 bases). The CDR3 extends over 13 amino acids. V was pared by 4 bases and J by 8 bases, with 12 bases between. CDR1 SGHNT and CDR2 YYREEE come from the germline V gene (reference sequence). The CDR3 region is CASSLYRGEKLFF. Written as DNA, the CDR3 is TGTGCCAGCAGCCTATATAGGGGCGAAAAACTGTTTTTT. The full variable domain, its missing parts supplied by reference TRBV5-4 and TRBJ1-4, is ETGVTQSPTHLIKTRGQQVTLRCSSQSGHNTVSWYQQALGQGPQFIFQYYREEENGRGNFPPRFSGLQFPNYSSELNVNALELDDSALYLCASSLYRGEKLFFGSGTQLSVL.

This chain joins TRBV27 and TRBJ1-2; 9 bases agree with TRBD1. The CDR3 runs to 15 residues. Per germline, CDR1 MNHEY and CDR2 SMNVEV (reference sequence). The trim removed 3 bases at V and 4 bases at J, leaving 6 bases unmatched. Written as DNA, the CDR3 is TGTGCCAGCAGTTTGGGGGGGACAGGGTTCTATGGCTACACCTTC. As protein: CASSLGGTGFYGYTF.

The chain joins TRBV5-7 to TRBJ2-1, with D unclear. TRBV5-7 is reported as an ORF; its role is uncertain. This CDR3 contains 15 residues. V was pared by 0 bases and J by 2 bases, with 9 bases between. CDR3 amino acids: CASSLAADTYNEQFF. The CDR3 DNA reads TGTGCCAGCAGCTTGGCAGCCGACACCTACAATGAGCAGTTCTTC.

This chain links TRBV14 with TRBJ1-4, with D unclear. Germline CDR1 is SGHDN and CDR2 is FVKESK. The CDR3 sequence is 15 residues long. Trimming took off 1 base at V and 0 bases at J, with 6 bases between the two ends. The CDR3 DNA reads as TGTGCCAGCAGCCAAGGACAAGCAACTAATGAAAAACTGTTTTTT. Translation gives CASSQGQATNEKLFF.

This clone was seen just once. The chain is built from TRBV6-5 and TRBJ1-1, with a possible D match to TRBD1 (6 bases). The CDR3 runs to 15 residues. Germline-derived CDR1 and CDR2 are MNHEY and SVGAGI. The V end was cut by 0 bases, the J end by 4 bases, with 12 bases between. CDR3 sequence reads: CASSYSGGGGTEAFF. In nucleotides, the CDR3 is TGTGCCAGCAGTTACTCTGGTGGAGGGGGCACTGAAGCTTTCTTT.

This chain links TRBV30 with TRBJ2-1; the match to TRBD2 covers 11 bases. V lost 2 bases, J lost 5 bases, and 14 bases stayed unmatched. CDR1 GTSNPN and CDR2 SVGIG come from the germline V gene (reference sequence). The length of the CDR3 is 18 residues. The CDR3 reads CAWSKTSGADIINNEQFF. CDR3 nucleotide sequence: TGTGCCTGGAGTAAGACTAGCGGGGCCGACATAATAAACAATGAGCAGTTCTTC.

In its sample, this clone was seen a few times. The chain recombines TRBV21-1 with TRBJ2-1; TRBD2, the table's D call, lacks a check against the DNA. TRBV21-1 is annotated as a pseudogene. The CDR3 runs 18 residues. DNA of the CDR3: TGTGCCAGCAGCAAAGGTTACACTAGCGGGAGCTCCTACAATGAGCAGTTCTTC. This sequence encodes CASSKGYTSGSSYNEQFF.

V and J are TRBV5-4 and TRBJ2-3; D gene unclear. CDR1 is SGHNT and CDR2 is YYREEE in the germline V gene (reference sequence). V was shortened by 1 base and J by 2 bases, with 5 bases between the two germline ends. The CDR3 loop spans 13 amino acids. CDR3 in DNA: TGTGCCAGCAGCTTGCGTCACACAGATACGCAGTATTTT. The encoded protein is CASSLRHTDTQYF.

V is TRBV29-1 and J is TRBJ2-2; D is uncertain. V was pared by 6 bases and J by 2 bases, with 10 bases between. Germline V gives CDR1 SQVTM, CDR2 ANQGSEA. The CDR3 has 13 residues. The CDR3 nucleotides are TGCAGCGTCTGGTTCTTTAACACCGGGGAGCTGTTTTTT. Its translation: CSVWFFNTGELFF.

This clone was seen only once. The V and J genes are TRBV5-5 and TRBJ2-7, with no clear D. The CDR3 is 14 residues long. Germline V gene sequence: CDR1 SGHKS, CDR2 YYEKEE (reference sequence). The germline V and J ends were trimmed by 1 base and 2 bases, with 10 bases remaining between them. CDR3 coding DNA: TGTGCCAGCAGCTTGATCCTCACAACCTACGAGCAGTACTTC. This encodes CASSLILTTYEQYF. Variable domain in full (rest from reference TRBV5-5 and TRBJ2-7): DAGVTQSPTHLIKTRGQQVTLRCSPISGHKSVSWYQQVLGQGPQFIFQYYEKEERGRGNFPDRFSARQFPNYSSELNVNALLLGDSALYLCASSLILTTYEQYFGPGTRLTVT.

The J gene is TRBJ2-3, the V gene TRBV6-5; D perhaps matches TRBD1 (5 bases). Trimming pared 2 bases from V and 0 bases from J, leaving 12 bases between. The CDR3 sequence is 16 residues long. Germline CDR1 is MNHEY and CDR2 is SVGAGI. This CDR3 is CASSYTGSLSTDTQYF. The CDR3 region has the DNA TGTGCCAGCAGTTACACAGGAAGCCTTAGCACAGATACGCAGTATTTT.

Comment on this clone: The same CDR3 is also encoded by other DNA sequences in this sample. This chain uses TRBV12-3 or TRBV12-4 with TRBJ2-5, with D hard to call. V was clipped by 3 bases and J by 5 bases, with 4 bases between them. The CDR3 loop spans 11 amino acids. CDR3 DNA sequence: TGTGCCAGCAGTTTCCGGGAGACCCAGTACTTC. It specifies CASSFRETQYF.

The chain is built from TRBV7-2 and TRBJ2-2; 7 bases map to TRBD2. V was pared by 1 base and J by 6 bases, with 5 bases of the junction left unmatched. From germline, CDR1 is SGHTA and CDR2 FQGNSA. This CDR3 region has 15 residues. CDR3 residues: CASSLGWRESGELFF. Written as DNA, the CDR3 is TGTGCCAGCAGCTTAGGCTGGCGGGAGTCCGGGGAGCTGTTTTTT.

This clone has a single count. The chain joins TRBV7-9 to TRBJ1-1; maybe TRBD1 (5 bases). Trimming took 4 bases from V and 3 from J, leaving 9 bases between them. CDR3 length: 13 amino acids. CDR1 SEHNR and CDR2 FQNEAQ come from the germline V gene (reference sequence). The DNA for the CDR3 is TGTGCCAGCAGCTCCAGGGTTTACACTGAAGCTTTCTTT. Its protein product is CASSSRVYTEAFF.

This sequence joins TRBV5-1 and TRBJ1-3; maybe TRBD1 (5 bases). This CDR3 region has 15 residues. The V gene's germline CDR1 is SGHRS and CDR2 YFSETQ. V was pared by 0 bases and J by 0 bases, with 7 bases between. The DNA for the CDR3 is TGCGCCAGCAGCTTGGAGGGGAACTCTGGAAACACCATATATTTT. It specifies CASSLEGNSGNTIYF. The variable domain in full, completed from reference TRBV5-1 and TRBJ1-3, reads KAGVTQTPRYLIKTRGQQVTLSCSPISGHRSVSWYQQTPGQGLQFLFEYFSETQRNKGNFPGRFSGRQFSNSRSEMNVSTLELGDSALYLCASSLEGNSGNTIYFGEGSWLTVV.

The CDR3 is CASSETGSGQPQHF. Written as DNA, the CDR3 is TGTGCCAGCAGCGAGACAGGGTCGGGTCAGCCCCAGCATTTT. The chain recombines TRBV5-6 with TRBJ1-5, with 7 bases that match TRBD1. J was trimmed by 6 bases and V by 4 bases; bases with no gene match: 7. Germline lookup yields CDR1 SGHDT and CDR2 YYEEEE. CDR3 length: 14 amino acids.

The CDR3 region has the DNA TGCGCCAGCAGCTTATCCCAGTCCTCACGGGGGTCTGGTCTTCGATCACCCCTCCACTTT. This sequence encodes CASSLSQSSRGSGLRSPLHF. The gene calls are TRBV5-1 and TRBJ1-6; the D gene is possibly TRBD1 (5 bases). The CDR3 length is 20 residues. CDR1 is SGHRS and CDR2 is YFSETQ in the germline V gene. Trimming cost V 2 bases and J 10 bases, with 31 bases left between them.

This chain links TRBV7-2 with TRBJ1-6, with a weak D call TRBD1 (6 bases). Per germline, CDR1 SGHTA and CDR2 FQGNSA. The CDR3 consists of 17 residues. Trimming stripped 5 bases from V and 16 bases from J, with 30 bases between. The CDR3 DNA sequence: TGTGCCAGCAGCGGACATGGGGGACCGGGACAAAATTATCCTCTCCACTTT. This codes for CASSGHGGPGQNYPLHF.